The subject of this entry is one T cell receptor (beta chain). The data were obtained in a study of T cell changes during pregnancy in multiple sclerosis. Germline CDR1 is LNHNV and CDR2 is YYDKDF (reference sequence). Trimming cost V 6 bases and J 2 bases, with 11 bases left between them. The CDR3 length is 14 residues. Assay: immunoSEQ multiplex PCR; the TCRdb copy retains only in-frame clones and omits some. The table shows 48,000 or so clones, with around 94% occurring only once. The chain joins TRBV15 to TRBJ1-5, with D possibly matching TRBD1 (5 bases). The starting material was CD4+ T cells from peripheral blood mononuclear cells, obtained in the first trimester of pregnancy. The TCR was taken from a female donor with multiple sclerosis, enrolled in a pregnancy study. The CDR3 DNA reads TGTGCCACCAGTGACAGAAGTGGCAATCAGCCCCAGCATTTT. This translates into CATSDRSGNQPQHF.